This entry concerns a single T cell receptor (beta chain). This specimen belongs to a study of blood T cell repertoires in COVID-19. Trimming took off 9 bases at V and 2 bases at J, with 14 bases between the two ends. The germline V gene encodes CDR1 MNHEY and CDR2 SMNVEV (reference sequence). The CDR3 covers 14 residues. Generated by immunoSEQ multiplex PCR, the TCRdb table keeps only in-frame clones and is missing some. The sample records about 480,000 clones, around 87% being singletons. Sequencing was done on a sample of PBMCs or T cells enriched from blood (not recorded which). The J gene is TRBJ1-3, the V gene TRBV27, with D maybe TRBD1 (5 bases). This TCR was recovered from a woman in her 40s who had recovered from COVID-19. The CDR3 DNA follows: TGTGCCAGGCCCTTTGGGGGGACTGGAAACACCATATATTTT. It codes for CARPFGGTGNTIYF.